This T cell receptor beta chain emerged from a study of T-cell memory formation after mild COVID-19. Across the study: Across donors, TCR clusters were largely donor specific.

The V end lost 8 bases, the J end lost 1 base, and 14 bases lay between the germline ends. This CDR3 contains 14 residues. The V gene's germline CDR1 is SEHNR and CDR2 FQNEAQ (reference sequence). Points from the study as a whole: Clones contracting over day 15 to 85 were CD4/CD8 balanced, with later expanders leaning CD4+. Clonal second-wave expansions that peaked on day 37 had unconfirmed SARS-CoV-2 specificity.

Many counts were recorded for this clonotype. Its matching antigen is unknown. The authors produced TCR alpha and TCR beta cDNA libraries with sample barcodes and UMIs by 5'RACE using constant-segment primers. TCRdb reprocessed the 5' RACE reads with MiXCR, giving one entry per CDR3 protein. The repertoire consists of about 270,000 distinct CDR3 sequences, with around 15% occurring once and the leading ten covering roughly 25%. The TCR comes from a man aged 18 to 30 who had mild COVID-19 (a few samples of this study predate the infection). Cell type and time point are not known. V usage is TRBV7-9 and J usage is TRBJ2-5; D uncertain. What was sequenced was PBMCs or a T cell subset sorted from them (not recorded which). CDR3 sequence reads: CASGDTLIQETQYF. CDR3 coding DNA: TGTGCCAGCGGCGACACTTTAATCCAAGAGACCCAGTACTTC.